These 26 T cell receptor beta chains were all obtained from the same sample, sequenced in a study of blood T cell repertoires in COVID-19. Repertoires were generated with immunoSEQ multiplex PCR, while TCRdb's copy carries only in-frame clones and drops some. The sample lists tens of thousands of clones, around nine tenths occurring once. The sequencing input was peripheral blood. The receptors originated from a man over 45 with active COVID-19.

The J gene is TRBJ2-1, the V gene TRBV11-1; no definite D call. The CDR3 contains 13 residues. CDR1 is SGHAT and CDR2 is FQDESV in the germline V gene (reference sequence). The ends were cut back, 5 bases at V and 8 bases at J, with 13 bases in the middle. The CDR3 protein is CASSLHYGDEQFF. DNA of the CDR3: TGTGCCAGCAGCCTCCATTATGGAGATGAGCAGTTCTTC.

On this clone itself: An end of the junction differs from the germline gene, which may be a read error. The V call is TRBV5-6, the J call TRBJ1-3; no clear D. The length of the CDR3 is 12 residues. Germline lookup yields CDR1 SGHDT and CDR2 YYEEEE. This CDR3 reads CASNLYGNTIYF. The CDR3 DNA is TGTGCCAGCAACTTGTATGGAAACACCATATATTTT. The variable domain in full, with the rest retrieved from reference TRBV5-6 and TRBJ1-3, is DAGVTQSPTHLIKTRGQQVTLRCSPKSGHDTVSWYQQALGQGPQFIFQYYEEEERQRGNFPDRFSGHQFPNYSSELNVNALLLGDSALYLCASNLYGNTIYFGEGSWLTVV.

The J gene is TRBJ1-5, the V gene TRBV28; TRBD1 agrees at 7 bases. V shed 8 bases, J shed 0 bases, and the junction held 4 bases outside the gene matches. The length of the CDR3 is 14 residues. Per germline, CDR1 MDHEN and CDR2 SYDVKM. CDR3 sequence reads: CASRQGGSNQPQHF. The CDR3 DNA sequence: TGTGCCAGCCGCCAGGGGGGTAGCAATCAGCCCCAGCATTTT. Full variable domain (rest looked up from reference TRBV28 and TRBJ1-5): DVKVTQSSRYLVKRTGEKVFLECVQDMDHENMFWYRQDPGLGLRLIYFSYDVKMKEKGDIPEGYSVSREKKERFSLILESASTNQTSMYLCASRQGGSNQPQHFGDGTRLSIL.

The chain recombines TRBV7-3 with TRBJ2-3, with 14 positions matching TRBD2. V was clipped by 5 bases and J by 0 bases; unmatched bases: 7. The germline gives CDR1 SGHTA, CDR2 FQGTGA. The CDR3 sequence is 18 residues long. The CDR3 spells CASSQTSGGASSTDTQYF. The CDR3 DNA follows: TGTGCCAGCAGCCAGACTAGCGGGGGGGCCTCTAGCACAGATACGCAGTATTTT. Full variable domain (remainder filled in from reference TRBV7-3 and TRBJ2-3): GAGVSQTPSNKVTEKGKYVELRCDPISGHTALYWYRQSLGQGPEFLIYFQGTGAADDSGLPNDRFFAVRPEGSVSTLKIQRTERGDSAVYLCASSQTSGGASSTDTQYFGPGTRLTVL.

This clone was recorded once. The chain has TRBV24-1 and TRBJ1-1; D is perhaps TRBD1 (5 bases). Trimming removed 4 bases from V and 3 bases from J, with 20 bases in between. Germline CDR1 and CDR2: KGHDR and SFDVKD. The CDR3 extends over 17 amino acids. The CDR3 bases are TGTGCCACCAGTGAAAAGGGGTGGCCAGGGAGGGACACTGAAGCTTTCTTT. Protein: CATSEKGWPGRDTEAFF.

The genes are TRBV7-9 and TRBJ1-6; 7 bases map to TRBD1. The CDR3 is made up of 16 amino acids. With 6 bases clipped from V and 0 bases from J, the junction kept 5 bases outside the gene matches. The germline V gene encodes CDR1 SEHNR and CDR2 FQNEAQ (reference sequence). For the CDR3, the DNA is TGTGCCAGCAGTCGACAGGGAGCCTCCTATAATTCACCCCTCCACTTT. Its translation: CASSRQGASYNSPLHF.

This CDR3 is CASSSRAEYYSNQPQHF. As DNA, the CDR3 is TGTGCCAGTAGTAGTCGAGCCGAATATTATAGCAATCAGCCCCAGCATTTT. The gene calls are TRBV19 and TRBJ1-5; no definite D call. The germline V gene has CDR1 LNHDA and CDR2 SQIVND (reference sequence). With 4 bases removed from V and 0 bases from J, the gap between germline ends came to 16 bases. CDR3 length equals 17 residues. The full variable domain, rest sourced from reference TRBV19 and TRBJ1-5, is DGGITQSPKYLFRKEGQNVTLSCEQNLNHDAMYWYRQDPGQGLRLIYYSQIVNDFQKGDIAEGYSVSREKKESFPLTVTSAQKNPTAFYLCASSSRAEYYSNQPQHFGDGTRLSIL.

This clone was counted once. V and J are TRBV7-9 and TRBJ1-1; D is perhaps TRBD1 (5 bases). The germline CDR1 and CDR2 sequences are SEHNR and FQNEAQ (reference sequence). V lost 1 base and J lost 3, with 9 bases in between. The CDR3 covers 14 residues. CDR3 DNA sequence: TGTGCCAGCAGCTTAGAAGGGGATTACACTGAAGCTTTCTTT. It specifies CASSLEGDYTEAFF.

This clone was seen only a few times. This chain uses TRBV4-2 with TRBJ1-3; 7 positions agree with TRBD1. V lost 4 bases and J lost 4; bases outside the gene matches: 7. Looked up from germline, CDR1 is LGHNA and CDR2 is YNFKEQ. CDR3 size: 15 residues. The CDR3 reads CASSRRQGAGNTIYF. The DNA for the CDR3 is TGTGCCAGCAGCCGAAGACAGGGTGCCGGAAACACCATATATTTT.

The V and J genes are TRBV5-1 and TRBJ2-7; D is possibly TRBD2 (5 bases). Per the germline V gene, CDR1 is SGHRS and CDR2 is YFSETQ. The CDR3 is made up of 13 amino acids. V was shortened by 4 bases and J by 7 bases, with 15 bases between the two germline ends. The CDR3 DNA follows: TGCGCCAGCAGCCGGGATCATATCGGGGAGCAGTACTTC. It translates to CASSRDHIGEQYF.

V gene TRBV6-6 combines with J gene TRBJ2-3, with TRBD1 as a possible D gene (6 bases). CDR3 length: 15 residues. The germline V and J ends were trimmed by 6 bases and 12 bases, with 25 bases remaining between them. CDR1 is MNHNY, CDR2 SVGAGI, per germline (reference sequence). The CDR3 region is CASRDNFGTPPAQYF. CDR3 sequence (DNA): TGTGCCAGCAGGGACAATTTCGGGACACCCCCGGCCCAGTATTTT.

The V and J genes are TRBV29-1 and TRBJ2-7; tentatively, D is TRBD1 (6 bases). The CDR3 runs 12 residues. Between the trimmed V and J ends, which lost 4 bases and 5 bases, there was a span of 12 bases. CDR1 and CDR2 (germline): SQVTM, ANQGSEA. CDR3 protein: CSVGAGVHEQYF. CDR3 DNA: TGCAGCGTTGGGGCAGGGGTCCACGAGCAGTACTTC.

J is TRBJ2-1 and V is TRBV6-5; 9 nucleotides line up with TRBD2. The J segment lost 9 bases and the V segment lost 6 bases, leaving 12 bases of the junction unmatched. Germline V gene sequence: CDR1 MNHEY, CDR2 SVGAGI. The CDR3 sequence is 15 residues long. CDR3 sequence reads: CASRPGLAFRGEQFF. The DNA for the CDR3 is TGTGCCAGCAGACCGGGACTAGCTTTCCGCGGTGAGCAGTTCTTC.

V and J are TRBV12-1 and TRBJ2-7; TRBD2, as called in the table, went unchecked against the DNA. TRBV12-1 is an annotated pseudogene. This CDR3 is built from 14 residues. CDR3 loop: CASYGTSGTYEQYF. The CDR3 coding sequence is TGTGCCAGCTACGGGACTAGCGGAACCTACGAGCAGTACTTC.

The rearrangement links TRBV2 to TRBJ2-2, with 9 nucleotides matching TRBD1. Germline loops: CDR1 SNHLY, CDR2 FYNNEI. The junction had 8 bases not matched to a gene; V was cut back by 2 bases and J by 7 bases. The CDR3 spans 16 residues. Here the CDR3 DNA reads TGTGCCAGCAGTGAAATGGGACAGGGCCTTATCGGGGAGCTGTTTTTT. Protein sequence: CASSEMGQGLIGELFF.

The CDR3 protein is CASSLGGQGPRETQYF. DNA of the CDR3: TGTGCCAGCAGCTTGGGAGGACAGGGCCCGAGGGAGACCCAGTACTTC. The chain combines TRBV5-6 with TRBJ2-5, with 8 bases matching TRBD1. The ends lost 0 bases at V and 5 bases at J; junction bases unmatched: 9. Germline V gene lookup returns CDR1 SGHDT and CDR2 YYEEEE. The CDR3 extends over 16 amino acids.

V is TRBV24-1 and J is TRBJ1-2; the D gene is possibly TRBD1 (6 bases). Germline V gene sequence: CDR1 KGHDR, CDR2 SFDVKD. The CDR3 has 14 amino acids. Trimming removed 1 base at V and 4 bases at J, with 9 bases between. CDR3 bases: TGTGCCACCAGTGATTTAGGGGGTACCTATGGCTACACCTTC. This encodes CATSDLGGTYGYTF.

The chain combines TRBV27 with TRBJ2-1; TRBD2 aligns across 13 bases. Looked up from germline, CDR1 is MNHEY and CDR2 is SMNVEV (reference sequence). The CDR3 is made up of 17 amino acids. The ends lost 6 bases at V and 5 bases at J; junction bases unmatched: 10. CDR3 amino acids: CASSPQGLAGIHNEQFF. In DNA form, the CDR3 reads TGTGCCAGCAGCCCTCAGGGACTAGCGGGAATTCACAATGAGCAGTTCTTC.

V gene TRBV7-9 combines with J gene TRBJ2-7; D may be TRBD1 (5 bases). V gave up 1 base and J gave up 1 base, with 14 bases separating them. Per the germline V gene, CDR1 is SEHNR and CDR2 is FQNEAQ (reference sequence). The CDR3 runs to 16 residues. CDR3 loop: CASSLDRAGLSYEQYF. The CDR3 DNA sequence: TGTGCCAGCAGCTTAGATCGGGCAGGGCTTTCCTACGAGCAGTACTTC.

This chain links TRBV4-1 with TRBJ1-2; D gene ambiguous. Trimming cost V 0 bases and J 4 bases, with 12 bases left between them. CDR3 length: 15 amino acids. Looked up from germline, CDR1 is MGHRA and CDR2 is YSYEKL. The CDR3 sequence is CASSQEGGKSYGYTF. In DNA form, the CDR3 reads TGCGCCAGCAGCCAAGAAGGCGGGAAAAGCTATGGCTACACCTTC.

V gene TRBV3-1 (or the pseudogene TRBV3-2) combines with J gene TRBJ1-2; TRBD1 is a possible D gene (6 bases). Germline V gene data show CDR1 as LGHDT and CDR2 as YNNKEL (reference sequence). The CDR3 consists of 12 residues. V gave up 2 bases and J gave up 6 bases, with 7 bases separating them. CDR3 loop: CASSQQGHGYTF. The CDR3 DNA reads TGTGCCAGCAGCCAACAGGGGCATGGCTACACCTTC.

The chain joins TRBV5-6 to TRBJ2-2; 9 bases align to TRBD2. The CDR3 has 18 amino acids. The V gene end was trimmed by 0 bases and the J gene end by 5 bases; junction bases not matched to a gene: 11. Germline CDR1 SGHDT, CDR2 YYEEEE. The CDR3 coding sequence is TGTGCCAGCAGCTTGGAGAGGGGTAGCGGGAGCTCAACCGGGGAGCTGTTTTTT. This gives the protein CASSLERGSGSSTGELFF.

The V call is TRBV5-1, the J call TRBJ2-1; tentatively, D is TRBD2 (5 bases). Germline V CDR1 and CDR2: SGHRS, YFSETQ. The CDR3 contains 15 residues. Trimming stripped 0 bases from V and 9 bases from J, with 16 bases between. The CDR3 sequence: CASSLVTGIRIEQFF. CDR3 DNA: TGCGCCAGCAGCTTGGTAACCGGGATCCGGATTGAGCAGTTCTTC.

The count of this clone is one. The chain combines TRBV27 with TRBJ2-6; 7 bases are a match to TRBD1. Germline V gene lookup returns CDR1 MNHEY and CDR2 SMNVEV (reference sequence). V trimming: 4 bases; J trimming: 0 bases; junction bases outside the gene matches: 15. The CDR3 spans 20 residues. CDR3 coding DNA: TGTGCCAGCAGTTCCTCCCCCTACAGGGGCAGCGACTCTGGGGCCAACGTCCTGACTTTC. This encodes CASSSSPYRGSDSGANVLTF. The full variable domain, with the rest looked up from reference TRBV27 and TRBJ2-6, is EAQVTQNPRYLITVTGKKLTVTCSQNMNHEYMSWYRQDPGLGLRQIYYSMNVEVTDKGDVPEGYKVSRKEKRNFPLILESPSPNQTSLYFCASSSSPYRGSDSGANVLTFGAGSRLTVL.

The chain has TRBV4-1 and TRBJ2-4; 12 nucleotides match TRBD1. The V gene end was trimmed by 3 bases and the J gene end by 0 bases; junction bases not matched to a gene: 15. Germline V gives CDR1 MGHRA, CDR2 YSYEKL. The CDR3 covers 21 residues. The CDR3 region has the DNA TGCGCCAGCAGCCAGCCCCAAGGGACAGGGGGCCCTACCGTAGCCAAAAACATTCAGTACTTC. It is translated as CASSQPQGTGGPTVAKNIQYF.

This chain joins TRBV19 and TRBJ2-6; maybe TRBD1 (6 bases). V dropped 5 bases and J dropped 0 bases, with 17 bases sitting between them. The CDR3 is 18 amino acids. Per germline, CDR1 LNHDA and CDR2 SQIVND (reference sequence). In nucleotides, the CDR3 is TGTGCCAGTAGTCCCCGGACAGCGCGAAGCTCTGGGGCCAACGTCCTGACTTTC. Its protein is CASSPRTARSSGANVLTF.